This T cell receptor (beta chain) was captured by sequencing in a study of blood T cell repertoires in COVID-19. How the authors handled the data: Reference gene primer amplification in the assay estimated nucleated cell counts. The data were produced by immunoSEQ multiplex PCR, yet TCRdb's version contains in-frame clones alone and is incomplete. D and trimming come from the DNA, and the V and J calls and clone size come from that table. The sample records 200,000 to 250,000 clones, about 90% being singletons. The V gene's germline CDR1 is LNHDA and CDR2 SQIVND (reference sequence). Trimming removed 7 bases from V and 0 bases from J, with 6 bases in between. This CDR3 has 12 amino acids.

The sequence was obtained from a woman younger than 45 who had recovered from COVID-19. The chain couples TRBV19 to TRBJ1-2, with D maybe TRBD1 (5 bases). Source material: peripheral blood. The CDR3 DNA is TGTGCCAGTACAGGGTCTAACTATGGCTACACCTTC. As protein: CASTGSNYGYTF.